This T cell receptor (beta chain) was captured by sequencing in a study of T cell responses to AZD1222 COVID-19 vaccine. Study overall: Analyses pooled second doses at about 4 or about 12 weeks.

The CDR3 consists of 13 residues. Trimming left V 9 bases short and J 0 bases short, with 11 bases between. This table comes from immunoSEQ multiplex PCR, and its TCRdb copy is limited to in-frame clones, with some not included. The table lists 92,000 or so clones, 80% to 90% of them singletons. Only a few counts were recorded for this clone. Its specificity is unknown. Study observations and caveats: Compared with day 0, the breadth and depth of the Spike-specific TCR repertoire rose significantly after two doses of AZD1222.

The V call is TRBV12-3 or TRBV12-4, the J call TRBJ1-1; weak D call: TRBD1 (5 bases). The clonotype originates from an adult in good health. This sample comprised peripheral blood, obtained on day 0 of AZD1222 vaccination. The CDR3 DNA reads TGTGCCAGTTTGACAGATTTGAACACTGAAGCTTTCTTT. It yields the protein CASLTDLNTEAFF.